This T cell receptor beta chain derives from a study of blood T cell repertoires in COVID-19. The wider study: Sources were T cells, B-cell-depleted T cells, or PBMCs; the material itself was cDNA or gDNA.

In the original processing: Researchers report that nucleated cell counts were estimated from reference gene primer amplification. TCRdb keeps only in-frame clones here, not all; method: immunoSEQ multiplex PCR. V, J and clone size reflect that table, while D and trimming were determined from the DNA. The data show roughly 100,000 clones, less than 95% seen once. V trimming: 4 bases; J trimming: 0 bases; junction bases outside the gene matches: 7. This CDR3 spans 16 amino acids. Germline values: CDR1 SGHRS, CDR2 YFSETQ. Sequencing was carried out using peripheral blood. The rearrangement joins TRBV5-1 to TRBJ2-1; TRBD2 matches at 7 bases. This clonotype was obtained from a middle-aged man with acute or convalescent COVID-19. DNA for the CDR3: TGCGCCAGCAGCGCAGGCGGGGGAGCCTCCTACAATGAGCAGTTCTTC. Protein: CASSAGGGASYNEQFF.